One and the same sample provided the 21 T cell receptor beta chains below, sequenced in a study of neurological immune-mediated disorders. Via MiXCR, TCRdb re-called the 5' RACE reads, giving one row per CDR3 protein. The profile shows 100,000 or so distinct CDR3 sequences, around 3.3% of them singletons. Sample: PBMCs. The receptors here all came from a young woman with multiple sclerosis.

This clonotype has a count of ten or more. At one boundary the junction diverges from the germline segment, which might be a read error. The chain employs TRBV7-7 and TRBJ2-1, with D hard to call. The CDR3 runs to 14 residues. Germline V gene data show CDR1 as SSHAT and CDR2 as FNYEAQ (reference sequence). CDR3 nucleotide sequence: TGTGCTAGCAGCTTATCCCCCCGGGCGGATGAGCAGTTCTTC. It encodes CASSLSPRADEQFF.

This clonotype came up many times. The V and J genes are TRBV7-2 and TRBJ2-3, with 15 bases lining up with TRBD2. The CDR3 contains 16 residues. Losses at the gene ends were 5 bases for V and 6 bases for J; bases not matched to a gene: 6. Germline V CDR1 and CDR2: SGHTA, FQGNSA. The CDR3 DNA sequence: TGTGCCAGCAGCCCCCGGACTAGCGGGGGGGTCGATACGCAGTATTTT. Protein product: CASSPRTSGGVDTQYF.

This clonotype showed up many times. The chain couples TRBV4-2 to TRBJ1-6; maybe TRBD1 (5 bases). The CDR3 length is 16 residues. Germline V gene lookup returns CDR1 LGHNA and CDR2 YNFKEQ. The V and J ends lost 1 base and 6 bases respectively, with 13 bases between them. CDR3 in amino acids: CASSQALGERNSPLHF. CDR3 sequence (DNA): TGTGCCAGCAGCCAAGCGTTGGGGGAGCGTAATTCACCCCTCCACTTT.

There are many counts of this clonotype. An end of the junction does not agree with germline; a read error may underlie this. J is TRBJ2-7 and V is TRBV12-3 or TRBV12-4; TRBD1 might be the D (5 bases). The CDR3 has 18 amino acids. CDR3 coding DNA: TGTGCCAGCAGGTTAGGACATCTCCATCCAACTCCCTCCTACGAGCAGTACTTC. It encodes CASRLGHLHPTPSYEQYF.

This clonotype was observed many times. The chain has TRBV20-1 and TRBJ2-7, with a weak D call TRBD2 (5 bases). Germline V lookup: CDR1 DFQATT, CDR2 SNEGSKA (reference sequence). The CDR3 spans 13 residues. V was pared by 0 bases and J by 4 bases, with 10 bases between. CDR3 sequence: CSARDFEGYEQYF. The DNA of the CDR3 is TGCAGTGCTAGAGATTTTGAGGGATACGAGCAGTACTTC.

This clonotype was seen repeatedly, ten times or more. The rearrangement links TRBV5-1 to TRBJ2-7; tentative D call: TRBD2 (6 bases). Deletions cut 3 bases from V and 7 bases from J, with 17 bases between. The length of the CDR3 is 14 residues. The germline gives CDR1 SGHRS, CDR2 YFSETQ. The CDR3 loop reads CASSWRDGAMEQYF. CDR3 DNA: TGCGCCAGCAGCTGGAGGGACGGGGCCATGGAGCAGTACTTC.

This clonotype was counted between two and nine times. A read error may be the cause here, since a much bigger clone is one base away. The chain links TRBV12-3 or TRBV12-4 to TRBJ2-5; D gene unclear. This CDR3 comprises 15 residues. Written as DNA, the CDR3 is TGTGCCAGCAGTTTACTCGACGGGCCCCAAGGGACCCAGTACTTC. The encoded protein is CASSLLDGPQGTQYF.

This clonotype was seen many times. The chain uses TRBV20-1 and TRBJ1-4; no firm D call. Per germline, CDR1 DFQATT and CDR2 SNEGSKA (reference sequence). This CDR3 is 14 amino acids long. Trimming cost V 0 bases and J 10 bases, with 15 bases left between them. CDR3 nucleotide sequence: TGCAGTGCTAGAGATATGGTCCAAACGGGAAAACTGTTTTTT. It specifies CSARDMVQTGKLFF.

This clonotype was seen ten or more times. The genes are TRBV7-2 and TRBJ1-1, with D unclear. CDR1 and CDR2 from the germline V gene are SGHTA and FQGNSA. V dropped 1 base and J dropped 10 bases, with 10 bases sitting between them. This CDR3 has 12 amino acids. The CDR3 DNA sequence: TGTGCCAGCAGCTTAGATTTAGCCAGAGCTTTCTTT. It specifies CASSLDLARAFF.

This clonotype was found many times. J is TRBJ1-2 and V is TRBV10-1; tentative D call: TRBD1 (5 bases). The CDR3 spans 14 residues. The germline V and J ends were trimmed by 1 base and 6 bases, with 12 bases remaining between them. Germline V lookup: CDR1 WNHNN, CDR2 SYGVQD (reference sequence). The CDR3 protein is CASSELKGRNGYTF. DNA of the CDR3: TGCGCCAGCAGTGAGTTAAAGGGGAGAAATGGCTACACCTTC.

Ten or more counts support this clonotype. The chain joins TRBV29-1 to TRBJ2-5; no clear D. V dropped 4 bases and J dropped 2 bases, with 8 bases sitting between them. CDR1 SQVTM and CDR2 ANQGSEA come from the germline V gene. The CDR3 loop spans 12 amino acids. The CDR3 bases are TGCAGCGTTGGACGGATACAAGAGACCCAGTACTTC. Protein sequence: CSVGRIQETQYF.

At least ten counts were recorded for this clonotype. V usage is TRBV6-5 and J usage is TRBJ2-7; TRBD1 matches at 7 bases. In germline, CDR1 is MNHEY, CDR2 SVGAGI. CDR3 length: 14 amino acids. V dropped 5 bases and J dropped 2; count of bases not matched to a gene: 6. The CDR3 sequence is CASSLQGVAYEQYF. In nucleotides, the CDR3 is TGTGCCAGCAGTCTCCAGGGGGTCGCCTACGAGCAGTACTTC.

Comments on this clonotype: One end of the junction fails to match germline, which may point to a read error. CDR3 nucleotide sequence: TGTGCTAGCAGCTTAGCGCTTTCCGGGGAGCTGTTTTTT. It is translated as CASSLALSGELFF. The chain uses TRBV7-2 and TRBJ2-2; D may be TRBD2 (5 bases). Germline CDR1 is SGHTA and CDR2 is FQGNSA. This CDR3 comprises 13 residues. Full variable domain (rest looked up from reference TRBV7-2 and TRBJ2-2): GAGVSQSPSNKVTEKGKDVELRCDPISGHTALYWYRQSLGQGLEFLIYFQGNSAPDKSGLPSDRFSAERTGGSVSTLTIQRTQQEDSAVYLCASSLALSGELFFGEGSRLTVL.

CDR3 sequence: CSVEDQHRRGYTF. The CDR3 region has the DNA TGCAGCGTTGAAGATCAGCATAGGCGAGGCTACACCTTC. V is TRBV29-1 and J is TRBJ1-2; D uncertain. The CDR3 runs to 13 residues. V shed 0 bases and J shed 8 bases, with 13 bases lying between them. CDR1 SQVTM and CDR2 ANQGSEA come from the germline V gene.

Ten or more counts support this clonotype. This chain joins TRBV10-3 and TRBJ2-7, with 9 bases fitting TRBD1. The ends lost 5 bases at V and 6 bases at J; junction bases unmatched: 14. This CDR3 spans 16 amino acids. Germline assignment: CDR1 ENHRY and CDR2 SYGVKD. The CDR3 sequence is CAISPFGQGKGSEQYF. The DNA of the CDR3 is TGTGCCATCAGTCCTTTTGGACAGGGGAAGGGCTCCGAGCAGTACTTC.

This clonotype has a count of ten or more. The chain links TRBV5-1 to TRBJ2-1; TRBD1 agrees at 9 bases. Germline V CDR1 and CDR2: SGHRS, YFSETQ. The CDR3 has 17 amino acids. V was clipped by 0 bases and J by 8 bases; unmatched bases: 12. CDR3 protein: CASSLAYTGGAWDEQFF. CDR3 nucleotide sequence: TGCGCCAGCAGCTTGGCCTATACAGGGGGCGCATGGGATGAGCAGTTCTTC.

The table lists this clonotype with many counts. The genes are TRBV7-2 and TRBJ2-2, with 7 bases identical to TRBD2. CDR1 is SGHTA and CDR2 is FQGNSA in the germline V gene. The CDR3 consists of 14 residues. The V and J ends lost 1 base and 7 bases, in that order; junction bases with no gene match: 3. The CDR3 protein is CASSLVSGGGELFF. The CDR3 DNA sequence: TGTGCCAGCAGCTTAGTGTCGGGGGGCGGGGAGCTGTTTTTT.

This clonotype came up many times. The rearrangement joins TRBV5-1 to TRBJ2-2; no firm D call. V shed 1 base and J shed 6 bases, with 7 bases lying between them. The CDR3 has 13 residues. CDR1 is SGHRS and CDR2 is YFSETQ in the germline V gene. This chain's CDR3 is CASSLRIAGELFF. The CDR3 nucleotides read TGCGCCAGCAGCTTGAGAATCGCCGGGGAGCTGTTTTTT.

The chain uses TRBV5-4 and TRBJ1-1, with D uncertain. V lost 1 base and J lost 1, with 8 bases in between. Germline V gives CDR1 SGHNT, CDR2 YYREEE (reference sequence). The CDR3 covers 14 residues. The CDR3 nucleotides are TGTGCCAGCAGCTTGCAATCTCGGAACACTGAAGCTTTCTTT. It translates to CASSLQSRNTEAFF.

This clonotype has at least ten counts. The rearrangement links TRBV7-9 to TRBJ2-6, with D perhaps TRBD2 (5 bases). This CDR3 is 18 amino acids long. Germline V CDR1 and CDR2: SEHNR, FQNEAQ (reference sequence). The V end lost 3 bases, the J end lost 0 bases, and 15 bases lay between the germline ends. CDR3 in DNA: TGTGCCAGCAGCTTCTCAGTGGGGAGTTACTCTGGGGCCAACGTCCTGACTTTC. Its protein is CASSFSVGSYSGANVLTF.

In this sample, this clonotype turned up once. A read error may be the cause here, since a much bigger clone is one base away. The genes are TRBV28 and TRBJ1-5, with 9 positions matching TRBD1. The germline V gene has CDR1 MDHEN and CDR2 SYDVKM. The CDR3 is made up of 16 amino acids. Losses at the gene ends were 4 bases for V and 2 bases for J; bases not matched to a gene: 6. In DNA form, the CDR3 reads TGTGCCAGCAGTTCGGGGACAGGGAGACGCAATCAGCCCCAGCATTTT. Amino acids: CASSSGTGRRNQPQHF.